This TCR beta chain was documented in a study of regulatory T cells in long-lasting Graves disease. Study results and limitations: The study found lower TCR diversity in persistent Graves' patients than in newly diagnosed ones.

This clonotype has only a few counts. Its matching antigen is unknown. V shed 1 base and J 7 bases; nucleotides not matched to a gene: 7. Germline values: CDR1 MGHRA, CDR2 YSYEKL. The CDR3 runs to 16 residues. CDR3 regions were amplified by Arm-PCR using iRepertoire HTBI primers to build TCR beta libraries. TCRdb re-analysed the multiplex PCR reads in MiXCR, keeping a single row per CDR3 protein. The sample lists roughly 380,000 distinct CDR3 sequences, around 15% occurring once. Regarding time point: newly diagnosed GD, antithyroid drugs for less than 3 months. TCR sequences were obtained from RNA taken from PBMCs.

The chain has TRBV4-1 and TRBJ2-2, with TRBD2 matching 9 bases. The material was peripheral blood mononuclear cells (PBMCs), obtained at new diagnosis, from a patient treated with antithyroid drugs. The source of this sequence is a female donor with Graves disease. CDR3 loop: CASSQVASGEVGELFF. Written as DNA, the CDR3 is TGCGCCAGCAGCCAAGTGGCTAGCGGGGAGGTCGGGGAGCTGTTTTTT.